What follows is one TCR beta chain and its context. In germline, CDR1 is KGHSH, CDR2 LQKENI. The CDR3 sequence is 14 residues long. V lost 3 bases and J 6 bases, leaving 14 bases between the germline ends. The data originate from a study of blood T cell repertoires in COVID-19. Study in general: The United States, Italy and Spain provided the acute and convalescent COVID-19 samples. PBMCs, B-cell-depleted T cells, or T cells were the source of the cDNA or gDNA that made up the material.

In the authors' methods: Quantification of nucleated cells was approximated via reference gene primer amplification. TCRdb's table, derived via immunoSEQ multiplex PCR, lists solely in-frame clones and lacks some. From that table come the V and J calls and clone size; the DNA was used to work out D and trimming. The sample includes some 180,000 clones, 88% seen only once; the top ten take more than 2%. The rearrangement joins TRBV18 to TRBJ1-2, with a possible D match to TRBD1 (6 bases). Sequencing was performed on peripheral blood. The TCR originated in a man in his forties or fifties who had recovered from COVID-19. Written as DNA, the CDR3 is TGTGCCAGCTCACCCTCCGGGACAAAGGATGGCTACACCTTC. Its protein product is CASSPSGTKDGYTF.